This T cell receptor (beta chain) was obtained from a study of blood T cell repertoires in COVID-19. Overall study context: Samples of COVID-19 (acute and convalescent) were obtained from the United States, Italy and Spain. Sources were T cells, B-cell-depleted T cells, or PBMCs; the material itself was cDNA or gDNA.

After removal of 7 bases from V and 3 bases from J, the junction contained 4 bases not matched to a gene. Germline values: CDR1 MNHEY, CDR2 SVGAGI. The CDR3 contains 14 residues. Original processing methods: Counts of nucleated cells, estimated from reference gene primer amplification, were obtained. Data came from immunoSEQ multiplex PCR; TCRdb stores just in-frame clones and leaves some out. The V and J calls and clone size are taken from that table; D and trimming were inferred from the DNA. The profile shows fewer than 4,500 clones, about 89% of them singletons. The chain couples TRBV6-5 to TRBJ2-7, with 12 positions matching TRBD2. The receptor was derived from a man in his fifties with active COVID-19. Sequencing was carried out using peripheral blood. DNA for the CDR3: TGTGCCAGCAACGGACTAGCGGGGAACTACGAGCAGTACTTC. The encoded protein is CASNGLAGNYEQYF.